This is a list of T cell receptor beta chains from one sample in a study of T cell responses to AZD1222 COVID-19 vaccine. Data came from immunoSEQ multiplex PCR; TCRdb stores just in-frame clones and leaves some out. This table has roughly 100,000 clones, 85% to 90% appearing once. This specimen consisted of peripheral blood, obtained on day 0 of AZD1222 vaccination. All receptors come from an adult in good health. The CDR3 runs from the conserved cysteine through the conserved F or W. Each record gives: clone size, D gene, V gene, CDR3 length, J gene, CDR3 protein, CDR3 DNA. A D gene is named only where the DNA matches it firmly. Clone size is stated in some rows and not others, as once, few, many or a class when expanded.

>once|NA|TRBV28|13|TRBJ1-6
CASSASEYSPLHF
TGTGCCAGCAGCGCATCCGAGTACTCACCCCTCCACTTT
>NA|NA|TRBV5-1|16|TRBJ2-2
CASSLGVRGKAGELFF
TGCGCCAGCAGCTTGGGGGTCAGGGGTAAAGCCGGGGAGCTGTTTTTT
>NA|TRBD2|TRBV28|16|TRBJ2-7
CASSSISAGPTYEQYF
TGTGCCAGCAGTTCAATCTCAGCGGGACCCACCTACGAGCAGTACTTC
>few|TRBD2|TRBV6-5|15|TRBJ2-1
CASRPLAGGYNEQFF
TGTGCCAGCAGGCCTCTAGCGGGTGGGTACAATGAGCAGTTCTTC
>NA|NA|TRBV7-6|15|TRBJ2-7
CASSSSAGTSYEQYF
TGTGCCAGCAGCTCCTCGGCAGGGACGTCCTACGAGCAGTACTTC
>NA|NA|TRBV4-3|13|TRBJ2-7
CASSQGLSYEQYF
TGCGCCAGCAGCCAAGGACTATCCTACGAGCAGTACTTC
>NA|TRBD2|TRBV9|16|TRBJ2-1
CASSPLAGGPAAEQFF
TGTGCCAGCAGCCCCCTAGCGGGAGGGCCCGCGGCTGAGCAGTTCTTC
>NA|NA|TRBV7-2|13|TRBJ2-7
CASSGQVEYEQYF
TGTGCCAGCAGTGGACAAGTAGAATACGAGCAGTACTTC
>NA|NA|TRBV9|9|TRBJ2-7
CASGFEQYF
TGTGCCTCGGGGTTCGAGCAGTACTTC
>NA|TRBD2|TRBV2|16|TRBJ2-7
CASSLGLAGGAYEQYF
TGTGCCAGCAGTTTAGGGCTAGCGGGAGGCGCCTACGAGCAGTACTTC
>NA|NA|TRBV12-3/TRBV12-4|13|TRBJ2-2
CAMGQGWTGELFF
TGTGCCATGGGGCAGGGATGGACCGGGGAGCTGTTTTTT
>NA|TRBD1|TRBV9|19|TRBJ2-6
CASSSHPPGTGSGANVLTF
TGTGCCAGCAGCTCCCACCCGCCAGGGACAGGCTCTGGGGCCAACGTCCTGACTTTC
>NA|TRBD2|TRBV28|14|TRBJ2-5
CASSLSLAEETQYF
TGTGCCAGCAGTTTGTCACTAGCGGAAGAGACCCAGTACTTC
>once|NA|TRBV10-3|14|TRBJ1-2
CAISEGRANYGYTF
TGTGCCATCAGTGAGGGCCGAGCTAACTATGGCTACACCTTC
>NA|TRBD2|TRBV7-2|15|TRBJ2-1
CASSFSGGTFGEQFF
TGTGCCAGCAGCTTTAGCGGGGGGACTTTCGGTGAGCAGTTCTTC
>NA|NA|TRBV2|13|TRBJ2-5
CASSGQGGETQYF
TGTGCCAGCAGTGGACAGGGAGGGGAGACCCAGTACTTC
>once|NA|TRBV19|12|TRBJ2-7
CATSTSPYEQYF
TGTGCCACTTCGACATCCCCCTACGAGCAGTACTTC
>NA|NA|TRBV5-6|15|TRBJ2-7
CASRRGRDSSREQYF
TGTGCCAGCAGGCGGGGCCGGGACTCTTCTAGGGAGCAGTACTTC
>NA|NA|TRBV6-5|14|TRBJ1-6
CASSYGRLNSPLHF
TGTGCCAGCAGTTACGGACGGCTAAATTCACCCCTCCACTTT
>NA|NA|TRBV18|15|TRBJ1-2
CASSPDGLSNYGYTF
TGTGCCAGCTCCCCTGACGGACTCTCTAACTATGGCTACACCTTC
>NA|TRBD1|TRBV24-1|15|TRBJ1-1
CATSDRTGRDTEAFF
TGTGCCACCAGTGACCGGACAGGTCGAGACACTGAAGCTTTCTTT
>NA|NA|TRBV19|14|TRBJ1-5
CASVFQGSNQPQHF
TGTGCCAGTGTATTTCAGGGTAGCAATCAGCCCCAGCATTTT
>NA|TRBD1|TRBV12-3/TRBV12-4|13|TRBJ2-4
CASSRDRGVIQYF
TGTGCCAGCAGCCGGGACAGGGGGGTCATTCAGTACTTC
>NA|NA|TRBV27|15|TRBJ1-5
CASSTHREGNQPQHF
TGTGCCAGCAGCACACATCGGGAGGGCAATCAGCCCCAGCATTTT
>NA|NA|TRBV24-1|14|TRBJ1-5
CATSGLGGNQPQHF
TGTGCCACCAGTGGTTTGGGTGGAAATCAGCCCCAGCATTTT
>NA|NA|TRBV28|19|TRBJ2-7
CASSSPPVRTATLGYEQYF
TGTGCCAGCAGTTCCCCGCCGGTTCGGACAGCGACCCTCGGATACGAGCAGTACTTC
>NA|TRBD2|TRBV5-1|17|TRBJ2-1
CASSSRPNPGGDNEQFF
TGCGCCAGCAGCTCCAGACCCAACCCGGGAGGAGACAATGAGCAGTTCTTC
>NA|TRBD1|TRBV10-3|14|TRBJ1-1
CAINRGQGGTEAFF
TGTGCCATCAATCGAGGACAGGGTGGTACTGAAGCTTTCTTT
>NA|NA|TRBV5-8|15|TRBJ2-7
CASSLAGPGSYEQYF
TGTGCCAGCAGCTTGGCAGGGCCCGGCTCCTACGAGCAGTACTTC
>NA|TRBD2|TRBV5-1|16|TRBJ2-5
CASSPGGGGYQETQYF
TGCGCCAGCAGCCCTGGTGGCGGGGGGTACCAAGAGACCCAGTACTTC
>few|NA|TRBV5-1|13|TRBJ1-4
CASQTVANEKLFF
TGCGCCAGCCAGACAGTGGCTAATGAAAAACTGTTTTTT
>NA|NA|TRBV5-6|15|TRBJ1-2
CASSSGGTGNYGYTF
TGTGCCAGCAGCTCTGGCGGAACAGGGAACTATGGCTACACCTTC
>NA|NA|TRBV4-2|16|TRBJ1-2
CASSPSSGTANYGYTF
TGTGCCAGCAGCCCGTCTTCCGGGACGGCTAACTATGGCTACACCTTC
>NA|TRBD1|TRBV25-1|16|TRBJ1-5
CASSDSRQGLNQPQHF
TGTGCCAGCAGTGACTCCAGACAGGGGCTGAATCAGCCCCAGCATTTT
>NA|TRBD2|TRBV6-5|15|TRBJ2-1
CASSDGLAGVNEQFF
TGTGCCAGCAGCGACGGACTAGCGGGAGTCAATGAGCAGTTCTTC
>NA|NA|TRBV9|13|TRBJ1-4
CAGQSSSEEKLFF
TGTGCCGGCCAGAGCTCATCGGAAGAAAAACTGTTTTTT
>once|TRBD1|TRBV19|19|TRBJ1-4
CASSMPFRGTGTTNEKLFF
TGTGCCAGTAGTATGCCATTTAGGGGGACAGGGACAACTAATGAAAAACTGTTTTTT
>NA|TRBD1|TRBV7-9|12|TRBJ1-2
CASSPTGDGYTF
TGTGCCAGCAGCCCAACAGGGGACGGCTACACCTTC
>NA|NA|TRBV3-1/TRBV3-2|11|TRBJ2-5
CASSNGRAQYF
TGTGCCAGCAGCAACGGCAGGGCCCAGTACTTC
>NA|NA|TRBV10-3|12|TRBJ2-1
CAIRDYNNEQFF
TGTGCCATCAGGGACTACAACAATGAGCAGTTCTTC
>NA|NA|TRBV9|17|TRBJ1-4
CASSVAYRASTNEKLFF
TGTGCCAGCAGCGTAGCCTACAGGGCTAGCACTAATGAAAAACTGTTTTTT
>NA|NA|TRBV6-5|14|TRBJ2-7
CASSYSSGSYEQYF
TGTGCCAGCAGTTACTCATCCGGGAGCTACGAGCAGTACTTC
>NA|NA|TRBV7-6|12|TRBJ1-5
CASHYSNQPQHF
TGTGCCAGCCACTACAGCAATCAGCCCCAGCATTTT
>once|NA|TRBV4-3|13|TRBJ1-6
CASSQDKGSPLHF
TGCGCCAGCAGCCAAGATAAGGGTTCACCCCTCCACTTT
>NA|TRBD2|TRBV7-9|13|TRBJ2-7
CASSSGLAYEQYF
TGTGCCAGCAGCTCAGGACTAGCATACGAGCAGTACTTC
>NA|TRBD1|TRBV14|15|TRBJ2-7
CASSLLGTGVAEQYF
TGTGCCAGCAGCCTCTTAGGAACAGGGGTGGCCGAGCAGTACTTC
>NA|NA|TRBV6-5|14|TRBJ1-5
CASRPDRSNQPQHF
TGTGCCAGCAGACCCGACAGGTCTAATCAGCCCCAGCATTTT
>few|TRBD1|TRBV6-5|13|TRBJ1-1
CASSRTGRTEAFF
TGTGCCAGCAGTCGGACAGGGAGGACTGAAGCTTTCTTT
>once|NA|TRBV5-1|17|TRBJ1-6
CASSLELTSSYNSPLHF
TGCGCCAGCAGCCTGGAGCTCACGAGCTCCTATAATTCACCCCTCCACTTT
>few|NA|TRBV1|16|TRBJ2-7
CTSSQDEREKTYEQYF
TGCACCAGCAGCCAAGACGAGCGGGAGAAAACCTACGAGCAGTACTTC
>NA|TRBD1|TRBV29-1|13|TRBJ1-1
CSGWTGASAEAFF
TGCAGCGGGTGGACAGGGGCGAGCGCTGAAGCTTTCTTT
>NA|NA|TRBV19|16|TRBJ2-7
CASSIGSPGPSYEQYF
TGTGCCAGTAGTATAGGGTCACCGGGACCTTCCTACGAGCAGTACTTC
>once|TRBD1|TRBV28|15|TRBJ2-5
CASSFLSGGQETQYF
TGTGCCAGCAGTTTTTTGTCAGGGGGCCAAGAGACCCAGTACTTC